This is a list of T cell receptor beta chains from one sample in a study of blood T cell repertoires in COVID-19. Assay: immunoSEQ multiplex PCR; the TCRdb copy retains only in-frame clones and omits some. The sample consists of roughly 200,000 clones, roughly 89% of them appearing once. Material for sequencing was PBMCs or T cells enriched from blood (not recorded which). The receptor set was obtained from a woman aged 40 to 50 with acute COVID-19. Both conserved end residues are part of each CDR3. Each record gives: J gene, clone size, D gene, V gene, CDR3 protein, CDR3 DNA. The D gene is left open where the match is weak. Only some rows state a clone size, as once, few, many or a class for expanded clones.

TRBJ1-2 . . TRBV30 CAWEPGLGLAGGGRNYGYTF TGTGCCTGGGAACCGGGGCTAGGTCTAGCGGGAGGAGGTCGTAACTATGGCTACACCTTC
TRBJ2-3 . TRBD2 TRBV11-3 CASSLDGGGPDTQYF TGTGCCAGCAGCTTAGATGGCGGGGGGCCAGATACGCAGTATTTT
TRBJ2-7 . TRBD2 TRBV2 CASSGDLAGISYEQYF TGTGCCAGCAGTGGGGACCTAGCGGGGATCTCCTACGAGCAGTACTTC
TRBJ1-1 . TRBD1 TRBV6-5 CASSRDSEKGAEAFF TGTGCCAGCAGTAGGGACAGTGAAAAAGGGGCTGAAGCTTTCTTT
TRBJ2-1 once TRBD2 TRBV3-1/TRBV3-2 CASSQARRGRRTYNEQFF TGTGCCAGCAGCCAAGCCCGGCGGGGGAGGAGGACCTACAATGAGCAGTTCTTC
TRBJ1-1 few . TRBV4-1 CASSQDFRGATGRDTEAFF TGCGCCAGCAGCCAAGATTTTCGGGGGGCCACGGGGCGGGACACTGAAGCTTTCTTT
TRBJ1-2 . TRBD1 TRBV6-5 CASSPRTGGYYGYTF TGTGCCAGCAGTCCTCGGACAGGGGGCTACTATGGCTACACCTTC
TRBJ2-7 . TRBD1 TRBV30 CAWASRDRVAYEQYF TGTGCCTGGGCGTCCCGGGACAGGGTTGCCTACGAGCAGTACTTC
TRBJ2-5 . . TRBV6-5 CASGRVGQETQYF TGTGCCAGCGGCCGGGTCGGCCAAGAGACCCAGTACTTC
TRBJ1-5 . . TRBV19 CASSGGLLSNQPQHF TGTGCCAGTAGTGGAGGACTGCTTAGCAATCAGCCCCAGCATTTT
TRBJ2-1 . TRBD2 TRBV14 CASSQEGLAGGFNEQFF TGTGCCAGCAGCCAAGAGGGATTAGCGGGGGGGTTCAATGAGCAGTTCTTC
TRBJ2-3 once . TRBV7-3 CASSPGLDRRTDTQYF TGTGCCAGCAGCCCTGGCCTAGACAGGCGAACAGATACGCAGTATTTT
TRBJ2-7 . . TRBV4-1 CASSQELQGSYEQYF TGCGCCAGCAGCCAAGAATTACAGGGTTCCTACGAGCAGTACTTC
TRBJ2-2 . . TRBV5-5 CASSTPTGKDTGELFF TGTGCCAGCAGCACCCCGACCGGGAAGGACACCGGGGAGCTGTTTTTT
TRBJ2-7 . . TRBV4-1 CASSQVPESPSEQYF TGCGCCAGCAGCCAAGTGCCGGAGTCCCCTTCCGAGCAGTACTTC
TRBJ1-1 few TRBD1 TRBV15 CATSRGQVGMGTEAFF TGTGCCACCAGCAGGGGACAGGTTGGGATGGGGACTGAAGCTTTCTTT
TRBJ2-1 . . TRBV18 CASSPQGVNEQFF TGTGCCAGCTCACCACAGGGGGTAAATGAGCAGTTCTTC
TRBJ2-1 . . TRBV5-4 CASSNGLLSYNEQFF TGTGCCAGCAGCAACGGACTTCTGTCCTACAATGAGCAGTTCTTC
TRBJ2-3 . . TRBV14 CASSLRGLSSDTQYF TGTGCCAGCAGCCTGCGGGGGCTTAGCTCAGATACGCAGTATTTT
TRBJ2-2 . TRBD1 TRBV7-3 CASSPTGAGELFF TGTGCCAGCAGCCCGACAGGGGCCGGGGAGCTGTTTTTT
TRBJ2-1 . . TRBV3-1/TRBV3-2 CASSHRAQGGLGGNEQFF TGTGCCAGCAGCCATCGGGCGCAGGGGGGATTAGGGGGCAATGAGCAGTTCTTC
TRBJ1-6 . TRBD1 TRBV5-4 CASSRQGNSPLHF TGTGCCAGCAGCCGACAGGGAAACTCACCCCTCCACTTT
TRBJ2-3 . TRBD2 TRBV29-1 CSVESGRATDTQYF TGCAGCGTTGAAAGCGGGAGAGCCACAGATACGCAGTATTTT
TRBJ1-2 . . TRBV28 CASSTHVLGGYTF TGTGCCAGCAGTACACACGTGCTCGGGGGCTACACCTTC
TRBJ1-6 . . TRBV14 CASSQDWGHRNSPLHF TGTGCCAGCAGCCAAGATTGGGGACACAGAAATTCACCCCTCCACTTT
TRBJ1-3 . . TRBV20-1 CSALNGNTIYF TGCAGTGCTCTAAACGGGAACACCATATATTTT
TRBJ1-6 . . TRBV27 CASSFLRKGGLHF TGTGCCAGCAGTTTTCTGAGGAAAGGGGGACTCCACTTT
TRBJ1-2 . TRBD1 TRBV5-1 CASSSSGGSTTLYGYTF TGCGCCAGCAGCTCATCAGGGGGCTCAACAACACTCTATGGCTACACCTTC
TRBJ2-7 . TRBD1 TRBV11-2 CASSLGGTGAYEQYF TGTGCCAGCAGCTTAGGTGGGACAGGGGCCTACGAGCAGTACTTC
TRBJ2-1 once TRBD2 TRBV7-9 CASSGRDYDEQFF TGTGCCAGCAGCGGCCGGGACTATGATGAGCAGTTCTTC
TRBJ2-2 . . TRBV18 CASSPMTLNTGELFF TGTGCCAGCTCACCGATGACATTGAACACCGGGGAGCTGTTTTTT
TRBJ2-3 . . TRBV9 CASSGGRGTDTQYF TGTGCCAGCAGCGGCGGTCGGGGCACAGATACGCAGTATTTT
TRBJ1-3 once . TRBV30 CAWGAGSSGNTIYF TGTGCCTGGGGGGCAGGATCCTCTGGAAACACCATATATTTT
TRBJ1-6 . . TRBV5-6 CASSLRGGDNSPLHF TGTGCCAGCAGCTTGAGAGGGGGAGATAATTCACCCCTCCACTTT
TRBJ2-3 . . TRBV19 CASSFRDFTDTQYF TGTGCCAGTAGTTTCAGGGATTTCACAGATACGCAGTATTTT
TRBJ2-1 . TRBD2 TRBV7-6 CASSFRGPRTGGTSGSRNEQFF TGTGCCAGCAGCTTCCGGGGTCCCCGGACAGGGGGGACTAGCGGGAGTAGGAATGAGCAGTTCTTC
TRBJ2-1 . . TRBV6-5 CASSYRDSSYNEQFF TGTGCCAGCAGTTACCGGGACTCCTCTTACAATGAGCAGTTCTTC
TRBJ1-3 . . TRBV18 CASSPNSGIGNTIYF TGTGCCAGCTCACCCAACTCAGGGATAGGAAACACCATATATTTT
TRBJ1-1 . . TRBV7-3 CASSLRGMNTEAFF TGTGCCAGCAGCTTACGCGGGATGAACACTGAAGCTTTCTTT
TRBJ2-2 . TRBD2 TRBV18 CASSPSAGGRTGELFF TGTGCCAGCTCACCGTCAGCGGGGGGGCGAACCGGGGAGCTGTTTTTT
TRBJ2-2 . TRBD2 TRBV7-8 CASSQTGTSGNTGELFF TGTGCCAGCAGCCAAACTGGGACTAGCGGAAACACCGGGGAGCTGTTTTTT
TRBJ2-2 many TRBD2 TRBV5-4 CASSTMGLAGGTGELFF TGTGCCAGCAGCACGATGGGACTAGCGGGAGGTACCGGGGAGCTGTTTTTT